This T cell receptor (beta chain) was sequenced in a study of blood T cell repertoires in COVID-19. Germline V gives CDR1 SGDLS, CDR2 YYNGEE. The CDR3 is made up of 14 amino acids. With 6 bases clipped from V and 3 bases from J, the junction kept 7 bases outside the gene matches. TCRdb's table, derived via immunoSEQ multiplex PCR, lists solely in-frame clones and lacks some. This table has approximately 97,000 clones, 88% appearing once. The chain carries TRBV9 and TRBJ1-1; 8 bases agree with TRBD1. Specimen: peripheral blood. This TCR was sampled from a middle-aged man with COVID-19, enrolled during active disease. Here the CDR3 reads CASNTGGGYTEAFF. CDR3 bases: TGTGCCAGCAACACAGGGGGTGGGTACACTGAAGCTTTCTTT. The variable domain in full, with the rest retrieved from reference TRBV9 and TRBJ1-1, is DSGVTQTPKHLITATGQRVTLRCSPRSGDLSVYWYQQSLDQGLQFLIQYYNGEERAKGNILERFSAQQFPDLHSELNLSSLELGDSALYFCASNTGGGYTEAFFGQGTRLTVV.